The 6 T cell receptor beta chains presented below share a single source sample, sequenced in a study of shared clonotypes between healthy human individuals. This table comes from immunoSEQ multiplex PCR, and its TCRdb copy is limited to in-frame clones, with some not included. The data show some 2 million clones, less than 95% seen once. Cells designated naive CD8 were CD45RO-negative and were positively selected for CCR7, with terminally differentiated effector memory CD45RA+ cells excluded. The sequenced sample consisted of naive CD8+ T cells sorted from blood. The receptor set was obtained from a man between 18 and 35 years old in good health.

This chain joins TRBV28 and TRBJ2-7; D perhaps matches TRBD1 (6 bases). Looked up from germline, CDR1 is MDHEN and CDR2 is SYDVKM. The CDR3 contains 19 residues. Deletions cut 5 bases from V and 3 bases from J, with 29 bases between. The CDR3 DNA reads TGTGCCAGCAGTCTGGACAGAAGGCTTTCGCTAGCCTACCGCTACGAGCAGTACTTC. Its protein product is CASSLDRRLSLAYRYEQYF.

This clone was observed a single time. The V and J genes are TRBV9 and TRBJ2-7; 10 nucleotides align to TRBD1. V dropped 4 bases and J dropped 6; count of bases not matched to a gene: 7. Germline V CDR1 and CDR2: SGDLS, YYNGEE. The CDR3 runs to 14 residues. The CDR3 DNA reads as TGTGCCAGCAGCCCTCCGAGGACAGGGGGCGAGCAGTACTTC. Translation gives CASSPPRTGGEQYF.

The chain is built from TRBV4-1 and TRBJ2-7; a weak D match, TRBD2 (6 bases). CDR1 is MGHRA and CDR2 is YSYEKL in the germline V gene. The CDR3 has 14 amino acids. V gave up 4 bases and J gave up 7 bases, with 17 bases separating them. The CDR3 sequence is CASSPRDGSSEQYF. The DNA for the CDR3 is TGCGCCAGCAGCCCCCGGGACGGGAGCTCAGAGCAGTACTTC.

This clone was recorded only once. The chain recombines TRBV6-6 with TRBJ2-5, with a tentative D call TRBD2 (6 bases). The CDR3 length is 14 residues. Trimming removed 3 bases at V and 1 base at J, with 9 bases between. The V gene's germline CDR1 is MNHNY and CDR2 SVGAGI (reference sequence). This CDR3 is CASSYRTIQETQYF. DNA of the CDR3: TGTGCCAGCAGTTATAGGACTATCCAAGAGACCCAGTACTTC.

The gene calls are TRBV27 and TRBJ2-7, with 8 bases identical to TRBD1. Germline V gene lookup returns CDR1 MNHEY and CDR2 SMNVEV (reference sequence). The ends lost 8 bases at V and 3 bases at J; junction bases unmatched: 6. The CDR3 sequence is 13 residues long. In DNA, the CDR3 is TGTGCCAGCGGCCCGGGACAGGACTACGAGCAGTACTTC. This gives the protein CASGPGQDYEQYF.

The CDR3 DNA reads TGTGCCAGCAGCTTCGGGCCCCCGAGGTACGAGCAGTACTTC. Translated: CASSFGPPRYEQYF. The chain has TRBV7-8 and TRBJ2-7, with D uncertain. The CDR3 is 14 residues long. The germline gives CDR1 SGHVS, CDR2 FQNEAQ. V lost 3 bases, J lost 4 bases, and 13 bases lay in between.